Presented here are 32 T cell receptor beta chains from one specimen sequenced in a study of early T cells in non-severe SARS-CoV-2 infection. TCRdb itself ran the 5' RACE reads through MiXCR, one entry per CDR3 protein. The repertoire holds fewer than 55,000 distinct CDR3 sequences, with around a tenth as singletons. The specimen sequenced was whole blood. All receptors derive from an adult who was a healthcare worker with PCR-confirmed SARS-CoV-2 infection or an uninfected control (not recorded which).

This clonotype was detected ten times or more. The J gene is TRBJ2-6, the V gene TRBV20-1; possibly TRBD1 for D (5 bases). The CDR3 sequence is 17 residues long. Trimming left V 2 bases short and J 0 bases short, with 14 bases between. CDR1 and CDR2 (germline): DFQATT, SNEGSKA (reference sequence). The CDR3 DNA follows: TGCAGTGCTAGAACGGGTCAGGGTTCCTCTGGGGCCAACGTCCTGACTTTC. This sequence encodes CSARTGQGSSGANVLTF.

There are many counts of this clonotype. This rearrangement joins TRBV6-5 to TRBJ1-2, with D hard to call. Germline V gene lookup returns CDR1 MNHEY and CDR2 SVGAGI. The CDR3 consists of 11 residues. Trimming pared 5 bases from V and 6 bases from J, leaving 7 bases between. The CDR3 sequence is CASSSQDGYTF. Here the CDR3 DNA reads TGTGCCAGCAGTAGCCAGGATGGCTACACCTTC.

V and J are TRBV7-8 and TRBJ2-3, with 12 bases fitting TRBD2. Germline V gene lookup returns CDR1 SGHVS and CDR2 FQNEAQ. V shed 1 base and J 5 bases; nucleotides not matched to a gene: 1. This CDR3 spans 15 amino acids. In nucleotides, the CDR3 is TGTGCCAGCAGCTTAGGGGGACTAGCGGGAGATACGCAGTATTTT. This gives the protein CASSLGGLAGDTQYF.

This chain links TRBV14 with TRBJ1-1; 8 bases are a match to TRBD1. Unmatched junction bases numbered 5, after V lost 4 bases and J lost 1 base. The germline CDR1 and CDR2 sequences are SGHDN and FVKESK. This CDR3 contains 15 residues. The CDR3 sequence is CASSPRTGRNTEAFF. The CDR3 DNA follows: TGTGCCAGCAGCCCAAGGACAGGGAGGAACACTGAAGCTTTCTTT.

There are many counts of this clonotype. This rearrangement joins TRBV3-1 to TRBJ1-1; 7 bases map to TRBD1. J gave up 6 bases and V 3 bases, and 10 bases lay outside the gene matches. The CDR3 covers 15 residues. Per the germline V gene, CDR1 is LGHDT and CDR2 is YNNKEL (reference sequence). The CDR3 protein is CASSQGLSGGAEAFF. CDR3 DNA sequence: TGTGCCAGCAGCCAGGGGTTATCAGGGGGTGCTGAAGCTTTCTTT. The full variable domain, with the rest looked up from reference TRBV3-1 and TRBJ1-1, is DTAVSQTPKYLVTQMGNDKSIKCEQNLGHDTMYWYKQDSKKFLKIMFSYNNKELIINETVPNRFSPKSPDKAHLNLHINSLELGDSAVYFCASSQGLSGGAEAFFGQGTRLTVV.

Many counts were recorded for this clonotype. The CDR3 nucleotides are TGTGCCAGCAGAGCAGGGGGCGCAAGGTACAATGAGCAGTTCTTC. It translates to CASRAGGARYNEQFF. The chain couples TRBV2 to TRBJ2-1, with TRBD1 identical over 8 bases. Germline CDR1 reads SNHLY; CDR2 reads FYNNEI. The CDR3 is made up of 15 amino acids. Trimming took 6 bases from V and 4 from J; bases not matched to a gene: 8.

This chain links TRBV20-1 with TRBJ2-1; a weak D match, TRBD2 (6 bases). Germline CDR1 and CDR2: DFQATT and SNEGSKA (reference sequence). Trimming removed 3 bases from V and 6 bases from J, with 18 bases in between. CDR3 length: 15 residues. The CDR3 nucleotides are TGCAGTGCTAGCTCCAGCGGGTCACCCACCAATGAGCAGTTCTTC. Protein sequence: CSASSSGSPTNEQFF.

A few counts support this clonotype. The chain joins TRBV29-1 to TRBJ2-3; 8 nucleotides align to TRBD2. Unmatched junction bases numbered 10, after V lost 7 bases and J lost 4 bases. Germline values: CDR1 SQVTM, CDR2 ANQGSEA. This CDR3 region has 14 residues. CDR3 bases: TGCAGCGCCCTCCCCGGGGGGGCGCCAGATACGCAGTATTTT. Its protein is CSALPGGAPDTQYF.

This clonotype has ten or more counts. The chain uses TRBV3-1 and TRBJ2-1, with TRBD1 as a possible D gene (5 bases). This CDR3 spans 14 amino acids. The germline gives CDR1 LGHDT, CDR2 YNNKEL (reference sequence). V was trimmed by 0 bases and J by 7 bases, leaving 10 bases between them. CDR3 in amino acids: CASSQEGVWNEQFF. CDR3 DNA: TGTGCCAGCAGCCAAGAAGGGGTCTGGAATGAGCAGTTCTTC.

This clonotype was detected ten times or more. The chain recombines TRBV7-6 with TRBJ2-7, with D possibly being TRBD1 (7 bases). The CDR3 is 15 amino acids. From germline, CDR1 is SGHVS and CDR2 FNYEAQ. With 1 base removed from V and 3 bases from J, the gap between germline ends came to 13 bases. The CDR3 bases are TGTGCCAGCAGCTTAGAGGGGGGACAGATCTACGAGCAGTACTTC. It is translated as CASSLEGGQIYEQYF.

The V gene is TRBV5-8, the J gene TRBJ2-1, with D perhaps matching TRBD1 (6 bases). V lost 1 base and J 5 bases, leaving 10 bases between the germline ends. CDR3 length equals 14 residues. The V gene's germline CDR1 is SGHTS and CDR2 YDEGEE. The DNA for the CDR3 is TGTGCCAGCAGCTTGACAGGGACCAACAATGAGCAGTTCTTC. Amino acid sequence: CASSLTGTNNEQFF.

Many counts were recorded for this clonotype. The genes are TRBV20-1 and TRBJ2-2; maybe TRBD2 (5 bases). V lost 3 bases and J lost 4, with 21 bases in between. The CDR3 spans 17 residues. Germline loops: CDR1 DFQATT, CDR2 SNEGSKA (reference sequence). The DNA of the CDR3 is TGCAGTGCTAGGGGCGGGCTCCGTGGTGTTGGCACCGGGGAGCTGTTTTTT. Translated, it gives CSARGGLRGVGTGELFF.

The gene calls are TRBV24-1 and TRBJ2-1; the match to TRBD1 covers 10 bases. The germline CDR1 and CDR2 sequences are KGHDR and SFDVKD. Trimming took 3 bases from V and 5 from J; bases not matched to a gene: 12. The CDR3 spans 18 residues. CDR3 amino acids: CATSDLSTGTGVNNEQFF. The CDR3 coding sequence is TGTGCCACCAGTGATCTATCTACCGGGACAGGGGTCAACAATGAGCAGTTCTTC.

V and J are TRBV29-1 and TRBJ1-1, with TRBD1 as a possible D gene (5 bases). There are 14 residues in the CDR3. Per germline, CDR1 SQVTM and CDR2 ANQGSEA. V was shortened by 3 bases and J by 0 bases, with 11 bases between the two germline ends. The DNA for the CDR3 is TGCAGCGTTGACAGGGCCGCAATGAACACTGAAGCTTTCTTT. Translated: CSVDRAAMNTEAFF.

This clonotype has ten or more counts. The chain uses TRBV7-8 and TRBJ2-1; D call uncertain. The V end lost 3 bases, the J end lost 3 bases, and 9 bases lay between the germline ends. Germline CDR1 reads SGHVS; CDR2 reads FQNEAQ. The CDR3 has 14 residues. The CDR3 nucleotides read TGTGCCAGCAGCTTCTCGGGTTTCTACAATGAGCAGTTCTTC. Translation: CASSFSGFYNEQFF.

This clonotype was seen more than once but under ten times. This chain connects TRBV29-1 to TRBJ2-7; no definite D call. The V gene lost 4 bases and the J gene lost 3 bases, with 7 bases spanning the gap. In germline, CDR1 is SQVTM, CDR2 ANQGSEA. CDR3 length: 11 amino acids. CDR3 sequence reads: CSVVIGYEQYF. For the CDR3, the DNA is TGCAGCGTTGTTATTGGCTACGAGCAGTACTTC.

The sample holds many counts of this clonotype. This chain uses TRBV20-1 with TRBJ2-1; D unclear. The germline V gene encodes CDR1 DFQATT and CDR2 SNEGSKA (reference sequence). CDR3 length: 15 amino acids. V lost 6 bases and J 0 bases, leaving 15 bases between the germline ends. Here the CDR3 DNA reads TGCAGTGCCCGCCCATTGCGGAGCTCCTACAATGAGCAGTTCTTC. The encoded protein is CSARPLRSSYNEQFF.

This clonotype was detected many times. This rearrangement joins TRBV27 to TRBJ2-7; D might be TRBD1 or TRBD2, each matching 5 bases. The CDR3 covers 14 residues. V shed 6 bases and J shed 1 base, with 13 bases lying between them. The germline CDR1 and CDR2 sequences are MNHEY and SMNVEV (reference sequence). CDR3 DNA: TGTGCCAGCAGCCTAGGGACGGATTCCTACGAGCAGTACTTC. This codes for CASSLGTDSYEQYF.

Many counts were recorded for this clonotype. V and J are TRBV29-1 and TRBJ2-3; tentative D call: TRBD2 (6 bases). Trimming left V 4 bases short and J 2 bases short, with 10 bases between. The germline V gene has CDR1 SQVTM and CDR2 ANQGSEA. CDR3 size: 13 residues. Here the CDR3 DNA reads TGCAGCGTTGGAGGGGAGGCCACAGATACGCAGTATTTT. Its translation: CSVGGEATDTQYF.

This clonotype was observed a handful of times. The V gene is TRBV20-1, the J gene TRBJ2-1; TRBD2 matches 7 bases. The ends lost 0 bases at V and 6 bases at J; junction bases unmatched: 5. CDR3 length: 14 residues. Germline CDR1 and CDR2: DFQATT and SNEGSKA (reference sequence). CDR3 protein: CSARDYAGANEQFF. The DNA for the CDR3 is TGCAGTGCTAGAGATTATGCGGGAGCCAATGAGCAGTTCTTC.

This clonotype was found many times. The CDR3 DNA reads TGTGCCAGCAGCTCCCGCTCTGGCGGGCTGACAGATACGCAGTATTTT. Its protein is CASSSRSGGLTDTQYF. This rearrangement joins TRBV11-3 to TRBJ2-3; possible D gene TRBD2, 5 bases. V lost 4 bases and J lost 3, with 17 bases in between. The CDR3 has 16 amino acids. Germline CDR1 reads SGHNT; CDR2 reads YENEEA.

This clonotype showed up many times. This sequence joins TRBV5-1 and TRBJ2-1, with 7 positions matching TRBD1. Per germline, CDR1 SGHRS and CDR2 YFSETQ. V was clipped by 3 bases and J by 6 bases; unmatched bases: 3. This CDR3 region has 13 residues. The CDR3 loop is CASSSQGFNEQFF. In DNA, the CDR3 is TGCGCCAGCAGCTCACAGGGGTTCAATGAGCAGTTCTTC.

This clonotype showed up just a few times. CDR3 bases: TGTGCCAGCAGTTATGGACAGGATCCACGGGATACGCAGTATTTT. Its translation: CASSYGQDPRDTQYF. The gene calls are TRBV6-2 or TRBV6-3 and TRBJ2-3, with TRBD1 matching 7 bases. This CDR3 comprises 15 residues. The V gene's germline CDR1 is MNHEY and CDR2 SVGEGT. With 3 bases clipped from V and 6 bases from J, the junction kept 9 bases outside the gene matches.

This clonotype came up a few times. The chain recombines TRBV7-9 with TRBJ2-1; 7 bases are shared with TRBD2. J was trimmed by 3 bases and V by 4 bases; bases with no gene match: 3. The CDR3 contains 14 residues. Looked up from germline, CDR1 is SEHNR and CDR2 is FQNEAQ (reference sequence). The CDR3 loop reads CASSSRGSYNEQFF. The CDR3 coding sequence is TGTGCCAGCAGCTCGCGGGGGAGCTACAATGAGCAGTTCTTC.

The genes are TRBV7-3 and TRBJ2-1, with 8 bases aligning to TRBD2. Unmatched junction bases numbered 13, after V lost 6 bases and J lost 9 bases. The germline gives CDR1 SGHTA, CDR2 FQGTGA. This CDR3 spans 15 amino acids. The CDR3 DNA reads as TGTGCCAGCAGGCGTAATAGCGGGACAAGGGGTGAGCAGTTCTTC. Protein: CASRRNSGTRGEQFF.

This clonotype was detected only a few times. The J gene is TRBJ2-2, the V gene TRBV10-3, with 7 bases matching TRBD1. Per germline, CDR1 ENHRY and CDR2 SYGVKD. The CDR3 contains 12 residues. Losses at the gene ends were 10 bases for V and 4 bases for J; bases not matched to a gene: 3. This CDR3 reads CATTGLTGELFF. CDR3 coding DNA: TGTGCCACGACAGGGCTCACCGGGGAGCTGTTTTTT.

The chain couples TRBV7-2 to TRBJ1-1; D not certain. There are 12 residues in the CDR3. CDR1 is SGHTA and CDR2 is FQGNSA in the germline V gene. Trimming cost V 2 bases and J 4 bases, with 5 bases left between them. CDR3 DNA: TGTGCCAGCAGCTTACCCTCCACTGAAGCTTTCTTT. It specifies CASSLPSTEAFF.

This sequence joins TRBV20-1 and TRBJ2-1, with 10 bases identical to TRBD2. CDR3 length: 15 residues. The J segment lost 7 bases and the V segment lost 3 bases, leaving 9 bases of the junction unmatched. The germline V gene encodes CDR1 DFQATT and CDR2 SNEGSKA (reference sequence). DNA for the CDR3: TGCAGTGCTAGCACTAGCGGGATTGTGGGAAATGAGCAGTTCTTC. Its protein product is CSASTSGIVGNEQFF.

This clonotype has only a few counts. The genes are TRBV20-1 and TRBJ2-2; a possible D gene is TRBD1 (5 bases). Per germline, CDR1 DFQATT and CDR2 SNEGSKA (reference sequence). The CDR3 contains 16 residues. V gave up 0 bases and J gave up 4 bases, with 15 bases separating them. This CDR3 reads CSARDPRGRVTGELFF. The CDR3 DNA reads as TGCAGTGCTAGAGATCCGAGAGGCAGGGTCACCGGGGAGCTGTTTTTT.

This clonotype was recorded at least ten times. The chain combines TRBV20-1 with TRBJ1-4; 8 bases are a match to TRBD1. V lost 6 bases to trimming and J lost 4 bases; unmatched junction nucleotides: 13. Germline lookup yields CDR1 DFQATT and CDR2 SNEGSKA (reference sequence). The length of the CDR3 is 16 residues. Written as DNA, the CDR3 is TGCAGTGCGGTGGACAGGGAAAGGAATCTTAATGAAAAACTGTTTTTT. Its translation: CSAVDRERNLNEKLFF.

Ten or more counts support this clonotype. This chain uses TRBV3-1 with TRBJ2-1; D perhaps matches TRBD1 (5 bases). The V and J ends lost 0 bases and 7 bases respectively, with 13 bases between them. Germline V CDR1 and CDR2: LGHDT, YNNKEL (reference sequence). The CDR3 covers 15 residues. CDR3 residues: CASSQDFLAGNEQFF. The CDR3 DNA is TGTGCCAGCAGCCAAGATTTTTTGGCAGGGAATGAGCAGTTCTTC.

Many counts were recorded for this clonotype. This chain uses TRBV5-5 with TRBJ2-4, with D possibly matching TRBD1 (6 bases). There are 14 residues in the CDR3. Germline V CDR1 and CDR2: SGHKS, YYEKEE (reference sequence). V was pared by 0 bases and J by 4 bases, with 8 bases between. In nucleotides, the CDR3 is TGTGCCAGCAGCTTGGATAGGGGGAAAAACATTCAGTACTTC. Its translation is CASSLDRGKNIQYF.